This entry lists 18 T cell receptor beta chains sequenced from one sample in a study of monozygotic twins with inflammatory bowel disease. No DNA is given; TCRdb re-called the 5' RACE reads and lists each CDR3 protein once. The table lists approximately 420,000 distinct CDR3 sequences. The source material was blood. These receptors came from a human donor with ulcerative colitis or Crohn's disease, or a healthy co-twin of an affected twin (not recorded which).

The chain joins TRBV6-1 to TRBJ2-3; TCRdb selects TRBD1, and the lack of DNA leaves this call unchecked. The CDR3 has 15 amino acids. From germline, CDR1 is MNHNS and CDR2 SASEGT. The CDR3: CASSGTGGRGDTQYF.

The CDR3 here is CASSYGTANQPQHF. V gene TRBV13 combines with J gene TRBJ1-5; TCRdb calls TRBD1, which cannot be checked without DNA. Germline lookup yields CDR1 PRHDT and CDR2 FYEKMQ (reference sequence). CDR3 length: 14 amino acids.

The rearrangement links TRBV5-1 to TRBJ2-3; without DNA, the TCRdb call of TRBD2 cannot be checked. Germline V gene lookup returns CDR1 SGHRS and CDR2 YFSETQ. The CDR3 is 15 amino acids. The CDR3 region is CASSFEGVSTDTQYF.

Here the CDR3 reads CASRGQALNEQFF. The J gene is TRBJ2-1, the V gene TRBV27; TCRdb outputs TRBD1, but without DNA this stays unchecked. Germline V gives CDR1 MNHEY, CDR2 SMNVEV (reference sequence). The CDR3 totals 13 residues.

CDR3: CASSGLVGAGQTQYF. The J gene is TRBJ2-5, the V gene TRBV5-1; the TCRdb D gene call, TRBD2, has no DNA to confirm it. Looked up from germline, CDR1 is SGHRS and CDR2 is YFSETQ. There are 15 residues in the CDR3. Together with reference TRBV5-1 and TRBJ2-5, the CDR3 gives the full variable domain: KAGVTQTPRYLIKTRGQQVTLSCSPISGHRSVSWYQQTPGQGLQFLFEYFSETQRNKGNFPGRFSGRQFSNSRSEMNVSTLELGDSALYLCASSGLVGAGQTQYFGPGTRLLVL.

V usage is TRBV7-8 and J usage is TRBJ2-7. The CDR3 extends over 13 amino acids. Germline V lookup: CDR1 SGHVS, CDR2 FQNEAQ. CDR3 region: CASSFSGSYEQYF.

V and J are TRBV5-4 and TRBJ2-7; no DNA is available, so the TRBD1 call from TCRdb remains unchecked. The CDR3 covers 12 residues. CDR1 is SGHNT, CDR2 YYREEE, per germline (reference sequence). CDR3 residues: CASSRTGEEQYF.

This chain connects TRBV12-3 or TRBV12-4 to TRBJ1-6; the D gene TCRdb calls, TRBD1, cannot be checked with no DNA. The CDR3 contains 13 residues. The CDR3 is CATTPGGNSPLHF.

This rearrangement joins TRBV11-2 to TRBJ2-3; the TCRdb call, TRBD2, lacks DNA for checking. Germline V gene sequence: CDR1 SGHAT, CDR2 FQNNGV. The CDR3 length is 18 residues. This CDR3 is CASSLGGTSGLEADTQYF. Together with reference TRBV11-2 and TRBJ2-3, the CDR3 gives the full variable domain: EAGVAQSPRYKIIEKRQSVAFWCNPISGHATLYWYQQILGQGPKLLIQFQNNGVVDDSQLPKDRFSAERLKGVDSTLKIQPAKLEDSAVYLCASSLGGTSGLEADTQYFGPGTRLTVL.

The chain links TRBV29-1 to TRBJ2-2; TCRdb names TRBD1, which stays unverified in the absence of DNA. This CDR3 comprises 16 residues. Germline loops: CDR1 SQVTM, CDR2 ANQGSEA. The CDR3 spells CSARPPGTANTGELFF.

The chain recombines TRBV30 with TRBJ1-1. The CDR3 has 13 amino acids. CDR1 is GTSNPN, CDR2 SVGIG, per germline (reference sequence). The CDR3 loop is CAWSSQTNTEAFF.

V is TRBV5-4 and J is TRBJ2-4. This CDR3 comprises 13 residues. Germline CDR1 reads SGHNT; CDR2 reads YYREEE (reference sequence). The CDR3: CASSLAGSDIQYF.

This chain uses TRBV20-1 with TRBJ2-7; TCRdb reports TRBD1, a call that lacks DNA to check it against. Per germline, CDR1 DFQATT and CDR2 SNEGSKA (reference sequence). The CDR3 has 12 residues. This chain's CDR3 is CSAGQGEREQYF.

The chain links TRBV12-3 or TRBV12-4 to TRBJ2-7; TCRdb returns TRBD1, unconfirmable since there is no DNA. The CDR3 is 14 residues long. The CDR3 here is CASSRTGARGKQYF.

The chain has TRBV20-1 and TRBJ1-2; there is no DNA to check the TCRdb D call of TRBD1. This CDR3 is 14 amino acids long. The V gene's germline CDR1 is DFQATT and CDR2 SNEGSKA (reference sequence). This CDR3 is CSARAYSGGRGYTF.

The CDR3 protein is CASRGVVNEKLFF. J is TRBJ1-4 and V is TRBV5-1. Germline lookup yields CDR1 SGHRS and CDR2 YFSETQ. CDR3 size: 13 residues.

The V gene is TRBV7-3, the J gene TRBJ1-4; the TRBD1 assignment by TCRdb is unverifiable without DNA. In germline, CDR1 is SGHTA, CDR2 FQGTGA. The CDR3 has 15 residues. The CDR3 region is CASSLTGGRGEKLFF.

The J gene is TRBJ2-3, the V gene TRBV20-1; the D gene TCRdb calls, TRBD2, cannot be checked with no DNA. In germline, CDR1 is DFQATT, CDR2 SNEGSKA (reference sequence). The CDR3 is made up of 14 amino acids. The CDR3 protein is CSATPSGRTDTQYF.